The 31 T cell receptor beta chains below all came from one sample that was sequenced in a study of cytomegalovirus exposure and HLA in healthy donors. PCR amplification relied on 60 Vbeta primers (plus 13 Jbeta primers). Assay used: immunoSEQ multiplex PCR; TCRdb lists only in-frame clones, some missing. This sample has roughly 100,000 clones, with about three fifths found just once. Material for sequencing was PBMCs. All receptors derive from a human donor in good health.

V and J are TRBV28 and TRBJ2-1; D call uncertain. Germline V gives CDR1 MDHEN, CDR2 SYDVKM. V lost 2 bases and J lost 5, with 4 bases in between. CDR3 size: 12 residues. In DNA, the CDR3 is TGTGCCAGCAGTTTAATCGACAATGAGCAGTTCTTC. Amino acids: CASSLIDNEQFF.

Written as DNA, the CDR3 is TGCGCCAGCAGCTTGGGAGAGGGGGCGCGGGGAAACACCATATATTTT. Its protein product is CASSLGEGARGNTIYF. The chain carries TRBV5-1 and TRBJ1-3, with TRBD1 matching 7 bases. V lost 0 bases, J lost 4 bases, and 7 bases stayed unmatched. This CDR3 spans 16 amino acids. Germline-derived CDR1 and CDR2 are SGHRS and YFSETQ.

The genes are TRBV15 and TRBJ2-3; 13 bases align to TRBD2. Germline V gene data show CDR1 as LNHNV and CDR2 as YYDKDF (reference sequence). The CDR3 consists of 14 residues. The V and J ends lost 7 bases and 8 bases, in that order; junction bases with no gene match: 6. In DNA, the CDR3 is TGTGCCACCAAGAGGACTAGCGGGAGTGGTACGCAGTATTTT. Encoded protein: CATKRTSGSGTQYF.

The chain is built from TRBV6-5 and TRBJ1-1; 7 bases line up with TRBD1. CDR3 length: 13 amino acids. Germline values: CDR1 MNHEY, CDR2 SVGAGI. The ends lost 8 bases at V and 4 bases at J; junction bases unmatched: 7. CDR3 bases: TGTGCCAGCTCCCGGGACAGTTCCACTGAAGCTTTCTTT. Protein: CASSRDSSTEAFF.

This clone occurred a few times. The gene calls are TRBV4-1 and TRBJ1-1; TRBD1 matches at 7 bases. This CDR3 contains 15 residues. The V gene's germline CDR1 is MGHRA and CDR2 YSYEKL. V shed 2 bases and J 1 base; nucleotides not matched to a gene: 4. CDR3 amino acids: CASSQRTGANTEAFF. As DNA, the CDR3 is TGCGCCAGCAGCCAAAGAACAGGGGCGAACACTGAAGCTTTCTTT.

The chain joins TRBV6-1 to TRBJ1-5; D call uncertain. The CDR3 covers 13 residues. Trimming stripped 7 bases from V and 4 bases from J, with 11 bases between. Germline V gene data show CDR1 as MNHNS and CDR2 as SASEGT. In DNA form, the CDR3 reads TGTGCCAGCATGTTCACGGGTAATCAGCCCCAGCATTTT. This encodes CASMFTGNQPQHF.

As DNA, the CDR3 is TGTGCCAGTAGTACTCCCGGACAGGGGGCGGAGACCCAGTACTTC. Translation: CASSTPGQGAETQYF. V usage is TRBV19 and J usage is TRBJ2-5, with 11 bases matching TRBD1. J was trimmed by 5 bases and V by 4 bases; bases with no gene match: 6. Germline V gene sequence: CDR1 LNHDA, CDR2 SQIVND (reference sequence). This CDR3 region has 15 residues.

The genes are TRBV12-5 and TRBJ2-1; 13 bases align to TRBD2. CDR3 length equals 18 residues. After removal of 5 bases from V and 2 bases from J, the junction contained 9 bases not matched to a gene. Per the germline V gene, CDR1 is LGHNT and CDR2 is FRNRAP. CDR3 DNA: TGTGCTAGTGGTCCCGGGACTAGCGGGATGGGACCCTACAATGAGCAGTTCTTC. Its protein product is CASGPGTSGMGPYNEQFF.

In this sample, this clone turned up once. The rearrangement joins TRBV30 to TRBJ1-1; the match to TRBD1 covers 8 bases. Trimming cost V 5 bases and J 6 bases; bases outside gene matches: 8. This CDR3 is 13 amino acids long. CDR1 and CDR2 (germline): GTSNPN, SVGIG (reference sequence). The CDR3 DNA reads as TGTGCCTGGGGCCAGGGGGCTGGCTCTGAAGCTTTCTTT. Encoded protein: CAWGQGAGSEAFF.

The chain carries TRBV27 and TRBJ2-3; 7 bases fit TRBD2. The CDR3 contains 17 residues. V was clipped by 2 bases and J by 0 bases; unmatched bases: 8. Germline loops: CDR1 MNHEY, CDR2 SMNVEV (reference sequence). CDR3 DNA: TGTGCCAGCAGTTTACGGGCTAGCGGAACTAGCACAGATACGCAGTATTTT. Protein: CASSLRASGTSTDTQYF.

The chain carries TRBV15 and TRBJ1-3; 10 positions agree with TRBD1. The germline CDR1 and CDR2 sequences are LNHNV and YYDKDF (reference sequence). The CDR3 runs to 17 residues. The V and J ends lost 4 bases and 0 bases, in that order; junction bases with no gene match: 6. The CDR3 DNA reads as TGTGCCACCAGCACTGGGCGACAGGGGGCCTCTGGAAACACCATATATTTT. Translating gives CATSTGRQGASGNTIYF.

V usage is TRBV10-1 and J usage is TRBJ2-5, with 7 bases fitting TRBD1. This CDR3 contains 16 residues. V lost 0 bases to trimming and J lost 5 bases; unmatched junction nucleotides: 9. CDR1 is WNHNN and CDR2 is SYGVQD in the germline V gene (reference sequence). This CDR3 reads CASSESRGQGEETQYF. The CDR3 DNA reads TGCGCCAGCAGTGAGTCGAGGGGGCAGGGGGAGGAGACCCAGTACTTC.

This clone was observed once. The rearrangement joins TRBV4-1 to TRBJ2-1; TRBD2 aligns across 8 bases. Germline V lookup: CDR1 MGHRA, CDR2 YSYEKL. After removal of 1 base from V and 3 bases from J, the junction contained 5 bases not matched to a gene. There are 16 residues in the CDR3. The DNA for the CDR3 is TGCGCCAGCAGCCAAGGGGAGCGGGAGCTCTACAATGAGCAGTTCTTC. It yields the protein CASSQGERELYNEQFF.

The chain employs TRBV4-1 and TRBJ2-1; no clear D. Trimming stripped 2 bases from V and 0 bases from J, with 8 bases between. The CDR3 extends over 15 amino acids. The germline gives CDR1 MGHRA, CDR2 YSYEKL. This chain's CDR3 is CASSQSPRSYNEQFF. CDR3 bases: TGCGCCAGCAGCCAATCACCGCGCTCCTACAATGAGCAGTTCTTC.

This chain uses TRBV6-5 with TRBJ1-2, with 8 bases fitting TRBD1. The J segment lost 8 bases and the V segment lost 6 bases, leaving 8 bases of the junction unmatched. The CDR3 has 13 amino acids. CDR1 and CDR2 from the germline V gene are MNHEY and SVGAGI. The CDR3 here is CASRLDRADGYTF. The CDR3 DNA sequence: TGTGCCAGCAGATTGGACAGGGCCGACGGCTACACCTTC.

This rearrangement joins TRBV7-6 to TRBJ2-7; the match to TRBD2 covers 13 bases. This CDR3 is built from 14 residues. J gave up 5 bases and V 5 bases, and 3 bases lay outside the gene matches. Germline-derived CDR1 and CDR2 are SGHVS and FNYEAQ. Here the CDR3 reads CASSGTSGADEQYF. The CDR3 DNA reads TGTGCCAGCAGCGGGACTAGCGGGGCCGACGAGCAGTACTTC.

CDR3 sequence: CASSLYRYEQYF. In DNA form, the CDR3 reads TGTGCCAGCAGCCTCTACAGGTACGAGCAGTACTTC. V and J are TRBV5-8 and TRBJ2-7, with D perhaps TRBD1 (5 bases). The germline V and J ends were trimmed by 4 bases and 4 bases, with 9 bases remaining between them. Germline V CDR1 and CDR2: SGHTS, YDEGEE. The CDR3 is made up of 12 amino acids.

This chain connects TRBV7-8 to TRBJ2-7, with 10 positions matching TRBD1. This CDR3 is 14 amino acids long. Germline loops: CDR1 SGHVS, CDR2 FQNEAQ. V was pared by 5 bases and J by 6 bases, with 7 bases of the junction left unmatched. DNA for the CDR3: TGTGCCAGCAGCCGAGGACAGGGGGAGGGCGAGCAGTACTTC. Protein product: CASSRGQGEGEQYF.

This clone appeared a single time. This sequence joins TRBV18 and TRBJ2-5; perhaps TRBD2 as D (6 bases). With 1 base removed from V and 3 bases from J, the gap between germline ends came to 12 bases. There are 15 residues in the CDR3. From germline, CDR1 is KGHSH and CDR2 LQKENI. CDR3 amino acids: CASSPQRGGEETQYF. The CDR3 nucleotides are TGTGCCAGCTCACCACAGAGGGGCGGGGAAGAGACCCAGTACTTC.

The chain links TRBV12-5 to TRBJ2-1; D possibly corresponds to TRBD1 (6 bases). The V gene lost 3 bases and the J gene lost 7 bases, with 22 bases spanning the gap. Germline V gives CDR1 LGHNT, CDR2 FRNRAP. The CDR3 consists of 17 residues. The CDR3, as DNA: TGTGCTAGTGGTTTATCCGGGGACAAGGGTGGGGGTAATGAGCAGTTCTTC. Residues: CASGLSGDKGGGNEQFF.

The V gene is TRBV29-1, the J gene TRBJ2-5, with 9 bases aligning to TRBD2. CDR1 is SQVTM and CDR2 is ANQGSEA in the germline V gene. The CDR3 extends over 18 amino acids. Germline trimming cut 2 bases from V and 3 bases from J; bases unmatched to any gene: 16. Here the CDR3 DNA reads TGCAGCGTTGAACGGTTTAAGTCTGGGGGACTAGCAGAAGAGACCCAGTACTTC. Protein sequence: CSVERFKSGGLAEETQYF.

This clone was recorded only once. The chain couples TRBV9 to TRBJ2-3, with a weak D call TRBD2 (6 bases). Germline lookup yields CDR1 SGDLS and CDR2 YYNGEE. Trimming stripped 4 bases from V and 3 bases from J, with 15 bases between. The CDR3 spans 15 residues. This CDR3 is CASSKVAVGTDTQYF. In DNA form, the CDR3 reads TGTGCCAGCAGCAAAGTAGCGGTGGGTACAGATACGCAGTATTTT.

The genes are TRBV2 and TRBJ2-7, with 10 bases matching TRBD2. CDR3 length: 14 amino acids. Germline V gene data show CDR1 as SNHLY and CDR2 as FYNNEI. Losses at the gene ends were 6 bases for V and 3 bases for J; bases not matched to a gene: 5. The CDR3 sequence is CASRLAGGVYEQYF. The CDR3 DNA sequence: TGTGCCAGCAGATTAGCGGGAGGAGTCTACGAGCAGTACTTC.

V is TRBV6-5 and J is TRBJ1-2; unclear D gene. V gave up 0 bases and J gave up 8 bases, with 19 bases separating them. This CDR3 is 16 amino acids long. Germline V CDR1 and CDR2: MNHEY, SVGAGI. The CDR3 region is CASSYSTLRGSGGYTF. CDR3 nucleotide sequence: TGTGCCAGCAGTTACTCGACCCTCCGGGGATCGGGCGGCTACACCTTC.

This clone has a single count. The J gene is TRBJ2-1, the V gene TRBV5-4, with 9 bases fitting TRBD2. The germline V gene encodes CDR1 SGHNT and CDR2 YYREEE (reference sequence). There are 14 residues in the CDR3. V shed 2 bases and J 9 bases; nucleotides not matched to a gene: 6. CDR3 nucleotide sequence: TGTGCCAGCAGCTTTGGCGGGAGGGAGCTTGAGCAGTTCTTC. Protein sequence: CASSFGGRELEQFF. The full variable domain, rest sourced from reference TRBV5-4 and TRBJ2-1, is ETGVTQSPTHLIKTRGQQVTLRCSSQSGHNTVSWYQQALGQGPQFIFQYYREEENGRGNFPPRFSGLQFPNYSSELNVNALELDDSALYLCASSFGGRELEQFFGPGTRLTVL.

The chain recombines TRBV18 with TRBJ2-2; a possible D gene is TRBD1 (6 bases). Germline CDR1 and CDR2: KGHSH and LQKENI. Trimming cost V 1 base and J 2 bases, with 11 bases left between them. The CDR3 spans 16 residues. The CDR3 nucleotides are TGTGCCAGCTCACCACAGGCCGGGACAAACACCGGGGAGCTGTTTTTT. Its protein is CASSPQAGTNTGELFF.

V is TRBV28 and J is TRBJ2-7; 7 bases agree with TRBD1. The CDR3 has 10 residues. Looked up from germline, CDR1 is MDHEN and CDR2 is SYDVKM. As DNA, the CDR3 is TGTTCGACAGGGTTAGGAGAGCAGTACTTC. Translated: CSTGLGEQYF.

V usage is TRBV19 and J usage is TRBJ2-7; 8 bases line up with TRBD1. The V and J ends lost 7 bases and 0 bases, in that order; junction bases with no gene match: 5. The CDR3 has 14 residues. CDR1 and CDR2 (germline): LNHDA, SQIVND (reference sequence). The CDR3 nucleotides are TGTGCCAGTACCAGGGGGCAGGGCTCCTACGAGCAGTACTTC. Translating gives CASTRGQGSYEQYF.

This chain links TRBV27 with TRBJ1-1, with 12 bases fitting TRBD1. The CDR3 spans 17 residues. CDR1 MNHEY and CDR2 SMNVEV come from the germline V gene (reference sequence). The junction had 8 bases not matched to a gene; V was cut back by 5 bases and J by 1 base. In DNA form, the CDR3 reads TGTGCCAGCAGTAATCAGGGACAGGGGGCGAGGAACACTGAAGCTTTCTTT. It encodes CASSNQGQGARNTEAFF.

The chain employs TRBV6-4 and TRBJ2-1, with 9 nucleotides matching TRBD1. Germline-derived CDR1 and CDR2 are MRHNA and SNTAGT. Trimming cost V 2 bases and J 5 bases; bases outside gene matches: 7. This CDR3 spans 16 amino acids. CDR3 nucleotide sequence: TGTGCCAGCAGTGACACGCCGGGACAGGGCAACAATGAGCAGTTCTTC. Amino acid sequence: CASSDTPGQGNNEQFF.

The rearrangement links TRBV28 to TRBJ2-7; maybe TRBD1 (5 bases). The CDR3 has 13 residues. Per the germline V gene, CDR1 is MDHEN and CDR2 is SYDVKM. The V end lost 9 bases, the J end lost 1 base, and 13 bases lay between the germline ends. CDR3 sequence (DNA): TGTGCCAGTTGGGGCGTCCCTTCCTACGAGCAGTACTTC. Translation: CASWGVPSYEQYF.